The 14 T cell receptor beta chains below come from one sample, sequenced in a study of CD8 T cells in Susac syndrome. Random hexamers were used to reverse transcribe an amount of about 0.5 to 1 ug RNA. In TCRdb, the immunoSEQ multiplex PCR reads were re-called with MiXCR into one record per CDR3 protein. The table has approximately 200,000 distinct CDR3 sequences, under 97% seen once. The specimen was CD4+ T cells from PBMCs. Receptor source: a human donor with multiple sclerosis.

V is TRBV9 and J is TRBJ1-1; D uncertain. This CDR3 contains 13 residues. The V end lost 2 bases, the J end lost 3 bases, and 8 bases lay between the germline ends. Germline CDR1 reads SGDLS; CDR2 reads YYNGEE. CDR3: CASSVGSDTEAFF. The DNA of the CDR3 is TGTGCCAGCAGCGTGGGGAGTGACACTGAAGCTTTCTTT.

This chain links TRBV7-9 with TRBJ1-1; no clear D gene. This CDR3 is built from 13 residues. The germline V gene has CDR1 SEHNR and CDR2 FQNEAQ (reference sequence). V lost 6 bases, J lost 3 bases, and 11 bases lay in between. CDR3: CASSSSRDTEAFF. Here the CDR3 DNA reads TGTGCCAGCAGTTCCAGCCGGGACACTGAAGCTTTCTTT.

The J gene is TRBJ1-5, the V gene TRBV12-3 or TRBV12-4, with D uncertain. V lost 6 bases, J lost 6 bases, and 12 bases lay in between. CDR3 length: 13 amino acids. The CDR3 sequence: CASSPDWSQPQHF. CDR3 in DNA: TGTGCCAGCAGCCCCGACTGGAGTCAGCCCCAGCATTTT.

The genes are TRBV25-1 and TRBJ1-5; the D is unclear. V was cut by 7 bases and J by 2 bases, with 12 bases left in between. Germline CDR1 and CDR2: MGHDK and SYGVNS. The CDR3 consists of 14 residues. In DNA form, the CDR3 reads TGTGCCAGCACCTGTGATGGAGGCAATCAGCCCCAGCATTTT. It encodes CASTCDGGNQPQHF.

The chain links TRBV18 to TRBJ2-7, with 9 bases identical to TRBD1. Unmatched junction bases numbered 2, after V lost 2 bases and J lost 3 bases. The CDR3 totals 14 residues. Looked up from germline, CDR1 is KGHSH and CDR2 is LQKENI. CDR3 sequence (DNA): TGTGCCAGCTCACCAGGGACAGGGAACTACGAGCAGTACTTC. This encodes CASSPGTGNYEQYF.

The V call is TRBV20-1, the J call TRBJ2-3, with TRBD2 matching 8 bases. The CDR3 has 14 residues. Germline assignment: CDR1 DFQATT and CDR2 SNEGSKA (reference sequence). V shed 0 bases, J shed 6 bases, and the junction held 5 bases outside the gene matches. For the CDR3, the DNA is TGCAGTGCTAGAGATCTCCGGGGGGGGGATACGCAGTATTTT. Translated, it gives CSARDLRGGDTQYF.

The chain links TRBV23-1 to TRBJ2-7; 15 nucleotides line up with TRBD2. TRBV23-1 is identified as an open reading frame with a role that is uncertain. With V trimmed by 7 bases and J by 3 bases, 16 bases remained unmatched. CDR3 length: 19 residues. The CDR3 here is CASIPSRTSGGALFYEQYF. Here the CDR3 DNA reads TGCGCCAGCATACCTTCCCGGACTAGCGGGGGGGCGTTGTTCTACGAGCAGTACTTC.

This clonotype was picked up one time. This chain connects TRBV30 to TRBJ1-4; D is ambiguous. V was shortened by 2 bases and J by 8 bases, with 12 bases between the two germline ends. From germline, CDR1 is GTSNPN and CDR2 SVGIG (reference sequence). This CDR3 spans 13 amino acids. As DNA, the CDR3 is TGTGCCTGGAGTAGGCCTCCCGGGGAAAAACTGTTTTTT. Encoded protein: CAWSRPPGEKLFF.

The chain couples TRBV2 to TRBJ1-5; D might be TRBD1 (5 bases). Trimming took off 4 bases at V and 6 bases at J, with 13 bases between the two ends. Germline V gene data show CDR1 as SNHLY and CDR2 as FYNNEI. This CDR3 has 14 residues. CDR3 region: CASSVEAGSQPQHF. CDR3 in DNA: TGTGCCAGCAGTGTGGAGGCAGGGAGTCAGCCCCAGCATTTT.

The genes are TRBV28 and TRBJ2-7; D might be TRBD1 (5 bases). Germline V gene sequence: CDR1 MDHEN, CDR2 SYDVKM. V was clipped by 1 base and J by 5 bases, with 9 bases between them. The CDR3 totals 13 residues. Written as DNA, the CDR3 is TGTGCCAGCAGTTTATTGGGGCCCAACGAGCAGTACTTC. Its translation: CASSLLGPNEQYF. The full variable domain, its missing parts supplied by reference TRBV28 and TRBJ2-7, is DVKVTQSSRYLVKRTGEKVFLECVQDMDHENMFWYRQDPGLGLRLIYFSYDVKMKEKGDIPEGYSVSREKKERFSLILESASTNQTSMYLCASSLLGPNEQYFGPGTRLTVT.

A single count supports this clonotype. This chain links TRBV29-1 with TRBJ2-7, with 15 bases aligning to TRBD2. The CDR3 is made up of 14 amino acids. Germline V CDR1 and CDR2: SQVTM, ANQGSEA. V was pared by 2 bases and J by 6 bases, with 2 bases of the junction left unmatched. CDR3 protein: CSVELGLAGGEQYF. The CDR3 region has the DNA TGCAGCGTTGAACTGGGACTAGCGGGGGGCGAGCAGTACTTC.

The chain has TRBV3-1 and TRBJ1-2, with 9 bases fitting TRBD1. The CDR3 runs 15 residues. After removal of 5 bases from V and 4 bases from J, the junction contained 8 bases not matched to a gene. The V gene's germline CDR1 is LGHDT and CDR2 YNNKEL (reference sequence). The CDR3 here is CASSYGTGRTYGYTF. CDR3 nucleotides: TGTGCCAGCAGCTACGGGACAGGGCGAACCTATGGCTACACCTTC.

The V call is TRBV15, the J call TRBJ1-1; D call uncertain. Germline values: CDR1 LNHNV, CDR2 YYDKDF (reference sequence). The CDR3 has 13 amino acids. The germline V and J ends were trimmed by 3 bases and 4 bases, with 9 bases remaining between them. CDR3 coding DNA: TGTGCCACCAGCAGGCTAGAAGGCACTGAAGCTTTCTTT. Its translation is CATSRLEGTEAFF.

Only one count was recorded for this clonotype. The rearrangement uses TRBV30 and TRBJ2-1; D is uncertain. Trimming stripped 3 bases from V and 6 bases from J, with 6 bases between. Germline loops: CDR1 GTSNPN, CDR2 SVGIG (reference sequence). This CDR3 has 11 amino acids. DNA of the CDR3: TGTGCCTGGAGCCACCGCAATGAGCAGTTCTTC. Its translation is CAWSHRNEQFF.